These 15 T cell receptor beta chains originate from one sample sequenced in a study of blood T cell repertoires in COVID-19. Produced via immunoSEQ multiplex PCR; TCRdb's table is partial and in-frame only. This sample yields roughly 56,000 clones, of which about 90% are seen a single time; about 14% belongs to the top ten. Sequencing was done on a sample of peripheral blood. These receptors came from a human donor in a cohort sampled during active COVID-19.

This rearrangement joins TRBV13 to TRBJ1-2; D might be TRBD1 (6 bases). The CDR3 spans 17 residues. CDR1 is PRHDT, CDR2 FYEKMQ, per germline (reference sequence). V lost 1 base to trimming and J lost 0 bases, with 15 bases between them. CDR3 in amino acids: CASSLAGTRLANYGYTF. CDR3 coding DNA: TGTGCCAGCAGCTTAGCCGGGACAAGGTTAGCTAACTATGGCTACACCTTC.

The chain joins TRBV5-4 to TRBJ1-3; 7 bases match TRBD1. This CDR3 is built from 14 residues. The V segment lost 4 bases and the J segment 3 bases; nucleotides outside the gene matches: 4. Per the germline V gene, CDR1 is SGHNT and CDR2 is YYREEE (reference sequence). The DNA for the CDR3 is TGTGCCAGCAGCCCGGACAGGAATGGAAACACCATATATTTT. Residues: CASSPDRNGNTIYF.

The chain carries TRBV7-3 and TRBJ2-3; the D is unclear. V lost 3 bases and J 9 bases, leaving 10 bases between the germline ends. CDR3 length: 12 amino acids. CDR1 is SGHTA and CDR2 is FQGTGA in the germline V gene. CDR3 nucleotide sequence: TGTGCCAGCAGCTTGAGCCTAAAGACGCAGTATTTT. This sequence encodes CASSLSLKTQYF.

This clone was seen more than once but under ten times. The DNA of the CDR3 is TGTGCCAGCAGTTTCGCGGGCCAGCCCCAGCATTTT. Residues: CASSFAGQPQHF. This chain links TRBV27 with TRBJ1-5; D gene uncertain. Germline CDR1 and CDR2: MNHEY and SMNVEV (reference sequence). V lost 3 bases and J 7 bases, leaving 7 bases between the germline ends. This CDR3 comprises 12 residues.

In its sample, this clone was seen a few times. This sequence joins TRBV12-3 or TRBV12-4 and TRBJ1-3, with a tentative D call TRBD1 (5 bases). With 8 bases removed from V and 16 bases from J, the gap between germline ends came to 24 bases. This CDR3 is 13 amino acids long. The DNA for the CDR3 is TGTGCCAGCTCCTACGGGGGAGCGGCTCGTTGGTATTTT. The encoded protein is CASSYGGAARWYF.

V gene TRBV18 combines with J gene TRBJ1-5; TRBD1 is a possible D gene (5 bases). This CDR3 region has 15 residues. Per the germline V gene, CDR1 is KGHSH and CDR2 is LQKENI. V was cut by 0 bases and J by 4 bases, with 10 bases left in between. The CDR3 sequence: CASSPPGPGNQPQHF. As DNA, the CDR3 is TGTGCCAGCTCACCACCTGGTCCAGGGAATCAGCCCCAGCATTTT.

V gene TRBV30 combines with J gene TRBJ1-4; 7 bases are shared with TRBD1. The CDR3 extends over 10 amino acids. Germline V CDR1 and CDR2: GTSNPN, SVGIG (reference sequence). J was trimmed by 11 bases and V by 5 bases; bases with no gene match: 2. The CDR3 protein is CAWGQDKLFF. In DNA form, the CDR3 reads TGTGCCTGGGGACAGGATAAACTGTTTTTT.

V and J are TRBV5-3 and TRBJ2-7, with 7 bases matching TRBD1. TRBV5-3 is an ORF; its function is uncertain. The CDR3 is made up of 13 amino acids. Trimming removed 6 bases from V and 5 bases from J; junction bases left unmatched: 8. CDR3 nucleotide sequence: TGTGCCAGAATCTTATTTGACAGGGACGAGCAGTACTTC. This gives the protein CARILFDRDEQYF.

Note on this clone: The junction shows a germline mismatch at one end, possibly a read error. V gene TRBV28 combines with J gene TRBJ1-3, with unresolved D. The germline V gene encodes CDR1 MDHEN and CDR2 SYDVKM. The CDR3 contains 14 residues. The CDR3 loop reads CASRHQSPGNTIYF. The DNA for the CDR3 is TGTGCTAGCAGACACCAATCGCCTGGAAACACCATATATTTT. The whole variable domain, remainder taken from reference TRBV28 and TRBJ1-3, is DVKVTQSSRYLVKRTGEKVFLECVQDMDHENMFWYRQDPGLGLRLIYFSYDVKMKEKGDIPEGYSVSREKKERFSLILESASTNQTSMYLCASRHQSPGNTIYFGEGSWLTVV.

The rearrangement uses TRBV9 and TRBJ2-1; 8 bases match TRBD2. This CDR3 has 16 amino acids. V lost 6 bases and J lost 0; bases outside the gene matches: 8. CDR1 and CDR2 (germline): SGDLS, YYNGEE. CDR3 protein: CASTLTSASSYNEQFF. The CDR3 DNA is TGTGCCAGCACCCTGACTAGCGCTAGCTCCTACAATGAGCAGTTCTTC.

DNA for the CDR3: TGTGCCAGCAGCTTCGCGCGGGATTATGGCTACACCTTC. Encoded protein: CASSFARDYGYTF. The chain carries TRBV6-2 or TRBV6-3 and TRBJ1-2, with unresolved D. Germline V CDR1 and CDR2: MNHEY, SVGEGT. The CDR3 length is 13 residues. Trimming cost V 6 bases and J 5 bases, with 13 bases left between them.

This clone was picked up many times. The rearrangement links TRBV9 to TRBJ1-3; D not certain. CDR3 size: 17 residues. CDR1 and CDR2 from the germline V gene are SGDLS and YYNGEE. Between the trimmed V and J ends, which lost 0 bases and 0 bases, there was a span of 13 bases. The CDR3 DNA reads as TGTGCCAGCAGCGTAGGCGGTCCAACTTTCTCTGGAAACACCATATATTTT. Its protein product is CASSVGGPTFSGNTIYF.

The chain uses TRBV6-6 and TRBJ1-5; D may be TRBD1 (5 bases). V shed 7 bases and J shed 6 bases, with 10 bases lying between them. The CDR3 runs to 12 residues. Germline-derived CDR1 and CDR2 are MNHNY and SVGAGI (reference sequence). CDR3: CASTGGGQPQHF. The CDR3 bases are TGTGCCAGCACCGGCGGGGGTCAGCCCCAGCATTTT.

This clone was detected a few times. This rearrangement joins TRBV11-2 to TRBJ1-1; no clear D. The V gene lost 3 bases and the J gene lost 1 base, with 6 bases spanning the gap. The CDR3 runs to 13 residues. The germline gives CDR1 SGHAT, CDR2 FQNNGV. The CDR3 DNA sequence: TGTGCCAGCAGCTTCGGAGGGAACACTGAAGCTTTCTTT. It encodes CASSFGGNTEAFF.

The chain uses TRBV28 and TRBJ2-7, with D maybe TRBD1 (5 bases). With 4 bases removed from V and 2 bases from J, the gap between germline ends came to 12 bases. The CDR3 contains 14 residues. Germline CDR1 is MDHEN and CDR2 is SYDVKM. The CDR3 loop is CASSSSTATYEQYF. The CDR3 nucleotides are TGTGCCAGCAGTTCATCGACAGCCACCTACGAGCAGTACTTC.